The rows below give T cell receptor beta chains drawn from one sample of a study of a mutant IDH1 vaccine in newly diagnosed glioma. Libraries were prepared by immunoSEQ multiplex PCR; TCRdb keeps only in-frame clonotypes and omits some of them. Of about 60,000 clones detected, roughly four fifths appear once; the ten largest clones hold 7.4%. These receptors have no known antigen. Specimen: PBMCs, collected from a glioma patient whose treatment included an IDH1 peptide vaccine. The receptor set was obtained from a woman aged 45 to 65 with glioma. Each CDR3 is given with its conserved first and last residue. The D gene is left open where the match is weak. Expanded clones get a size class; other rows say once, few or many, or leave the size out.

J gene,D gene,V gene,clone size,CDR3 protein,CDR3 DNA
TRBJ2-5,-,TRBV18,-,CASSPAPQETQYF,TGTGCCAGCTCACCCGCCCCCCAAGAGACCCAGTACTTC
TRBJ2-7,-,TRBV18,-,CASSGTYEQYF,TGTGCCAGCTCGGGAACCTACGAGCAGTACTTC
TRBJ1-2,-,TRBV9,-,CASSDPMGQGNYGYTF,TGTGCCAGCAGCGACCCTATGGGGCAGGGAAACTATGGCTACACCTTC
TRBJ2-7,-,TRBV4-2,few,CASSQYGGGSAYEQYF,TGTGCCAGCAGCCAGTACGGGGGCGGCTCTGCCTACGAGCAGTACTTC
TRBJ1-1,-,TRBV15,few,CATSRDPPGAAYTEAFF,TGTGCCACCAGCAGAGATCCCCCAGGGGCCGCGTACACTGAAGCTTTCTTT
TRBJ2-7,-,TRBV6-6,-,CASRTPGVSGEQYF,TGTGCCAGCAGGACGCCGGGGGTAAGCGGCGAGCAGTACTTC
TRBJ1-1,-,TRBV19,once,CASSIGRNTEAFF,TGTGCCAGTAGTATCGGGAGAAACACTGAAGCTTTCTTT
TRBJ2-6,TRBD1,TRBV27,-,CASSPGTGFSGANVLTF,TGTGCCAGCAGCCCCGGGACAGGGTTTTCTGGGGCCAACGTCCTGACTTTC
TRBJ2-3,-,TRBV19,-,CASSTGGASTDTQYF,TGTGCCAGTAGCACAGGTGGAGCTAGCACAGATACGCAGTATTTT
TRBJ1-6,-,TRBV28,few,CASSPTSSPLHF,TGTGCCAGCAGTCCTACGAGTTCACCCCTCCACTTT
TRBJ1-2,TRBD1,TRBV7-9,-,CASSLAQGGQGGYTF,TGTGCCAGCAGCTTAGCGCAGGGGGGCCAAGGAGGCTACACCTTC
TRBJ2-1,-,TRBV18,-,CASSPRAKNNEQFF,TGTGCCAGCTCACCACGGGCGAAGAACAATGAGCAGTTCTTC
TRBJ1-1,-,TRBV29-1,-,CSVVASPNTEAFF,TGCAGCGTTGTGGCGAGCCCGAACACTGAAGCTTTCTTT
TRBJ1-1,-,TRBV6-6,-,CASSSTGASEAFF,TGTGCCAGCAGTTCGACCGGGGCTTCTGAAGCTTTCTTT
TRBJ2-1,-,TRBV15,-,CATSSRGQFF,TGTGCCACCAGCAGCAGGGGGCAGTTCTTC
TRBJ1-1,TRBD1,TRBV6-6,-,CASTTRQGGLTEAFF,TGTGCCAGCACCACCCGACAGGGGGGCCTCACTGAAGCTTTCTTT
TRBJ1-2,TRBD1,TRBV7-2,-,CASSLNGGTVYGYTF,TGTGCCAGCAGCTTAAATGGCGGGACAGTCTATGGCTACACCTTC
TRBJ1-5,-,TRBV5-8,-,CASSATNQPQHF,TGTGCCAGCAGCGCCACGAATCAGCCCCAGCATTTT
TRBJ1-5,TRBD1,TRBV6-1,-,CASSFGQGAAQPQHF,TGTGCCAGCAGTTTCGGACAGGGGGCGGCTCAGCCCCAGCATTTT
TRBJ2-3,-,TRBV5-1,-,CASSLRGLQADTQYF,TGCGCCAGCAGCTTGCGTGGACTCCAAGCAGATACGCAGTATTTT
TRBJ1-2,TRBD1,TRBV9,-,CASSPGGSNYGYTF,TGTGCCAGCAGCCCAGGGGGAAGTAACTATGGCTACACCTTC
TRBJ2-5,TRBD1,TRBV7-7,-,CASSLGRGPGNQETQYF,TGTGCTAGCAGCTTAGGAAGGGGGCCGGGGAACCAAGAGACCCAGTACTTC
TRBJ1-1,-,TRBV19,-,CASSMSGRAEAFF,TGTGCCAGTAGTATGTCTGGCCGGGCTGAAGCTTTCTTT
TRBJ1-5,TRBD1,TRBV4-2,-,CASSQIKPGTGLSNQPQHF,TGTGCCAGCAGCCAGATCAAACCCGGGACAGGGCTTAGCAATCAGCCCCAGCATTTT
TRBJ1-4,TRBD1,TRBV10-1,-,CASSDGTATNEKLFF,TGCGCCAGCAGCGATGGGACAGCCACTAATGAAAAACTGTTTTTT
TRBJ2-7,-,TRBV30,-,CAWRPSGTIYEQYF,TGTGCCTGGAGACCCAGCGGGACAATTTACGAGCAGTACTTC
TRBJ1-1,-,TRBV6-6,-,CASSNPTLSHEAFF,TGTGCCAGCAGTAACCCCACTCTGTCCCATGAAGCTTTCTTT
TRBJ2-3,-,TRBV5-1,once,CASSWMETGLNIKTDTQYF,TGCGCCAGCAGCTGGATGGAAACGGGACTTAACATCAAAACAGATACGCAGTATTTT
TRBJ1-2,TRBD1,TRBV27,-,CASSSHGTGGAYGYTF,TGTGCCAGCAGTTCTCACGGGACAGGGGGCGCCTATGGCTACACCTTC
TRBJ1-1,-,TRBV11-1,once,CASSLGLDSALNTEAFF,TGTGCCAGCAGCTTAGGTCTTGACAGCGCGTTGAACACTGAAGCTTTCTTT
TRBJ1-2,TRBD1,TRBV6-5,-,CASSSGGGTGYGYTF,TGTGCCAGCAGTTCAGGAGGGGGCACGGGCTATGGCTACACCTTC
TRBJ2-7,TRBD2,TRBV11-2,-,CASSRTSGGNYEQYF,TGTGCCAGCAGCCGGACTAGCGGGGGGAACTACGAGCAGTACTTC
TRBJ2-3,TRBD1,TRBV5-5,-,CASSQGARIADTQYF,TGTGCCAGCAGCCAGGGGGCGAGAATTGCAGATACGCAGTATTTT
TRBJ2-3,-,TRBV27,-,CASTRGTATDTQYF,TGTGCCAGCACTCGCGGGACAGCCACAGATACGCAGTATTTT
TRBJ1-6,-,TRBV5-1,medium-sized,CASSSDSSYNSPLHF,TGCGCCAGCAGTTCCGATAGCTCCTATAATTCACCCCTCCACTTT
TRBJ2-7,-,TRBV6-1,-,CASREQFYEQYF,TGTGCCAGCAGAGAACAGTTTTACGAGCAGTACTTC
TRBJ2-7,-,TRBV7-2,-,CASSFHDEQYF,TGTGCCAGCAGCTTTCACGACGAGCAGTACTTC
TRBJ1-4,-,TRBV2,-,CASSVEKLFF,TGTGCCAGCAGTGTTGAAAAACTGTTTTTT
TRBJ1-3,-,TRBV11-3,few,CASSFGTGRPMGTIYF,TGTGCCAGCAGCTTTGGGACGGGGCGACCGATGGGCACCATATATTTT
TRBJ2-3,TRBD2,TRBV7-9,once,CASSLSGVSTDTQYF,TGTGCCAGCAGCCTCAGCGGGGTTAGCACAGATACGCAGTATTTT
TRBJ1-2,-,TRBV9,few,CASSVGTNYGYTF,TGTGCCAGCAGCGTAGGAACAAACTATGGCTACACCTTC
TRBJ1-4,TRBD1,TRBV7-9,once,CASSRRGLDEKLFF,TGTGCCAGCAGCCGGAGGGGGCTGGATGAAAAACTGTTTTTT
TRBJ1-2,-,TRBV6-6,-,CASSQEGKQGLKGYTF,TGTGCCAGCAGCCAAGAAGGCAAACAGGGACTAAAGGGCTACACCTTC
TRBJ2-7,TRBD1,TRBV28,-,CASSLSGTGESYEQYF,TGTGCCAGCAGTTTATCGGGGACAGGGGAAAGCTACGAGCAGTACTTC
TRBJ1-5,-,TRBV6-1,few,CASSEAGFPNQPQHF,TGTGCCAGCAGTGAAGCAGGGTTCCCCAATCAGCCCCAGCATTTT
TRBJ1-1,TRBD1,TRBV5-6,-,CASSLEGQGAFTEAFF,TGTGCCAGCAGCTTGGAAGGACAGGGGGCATTCACTGAAGCTTTCTTT
TRBJ1-1,TRBD1,TRBV11-2,-,CASSQLPGQGFF,TGTGCCAGCAGCCAACTACCGGGACAGGGTTTCTTT
TRBJ1-1,TRBD1,TRBV10-3,-,CAISDRGQGTEAFF,TGTGCCATCAGTGACAGGGGGCAGGGAACTGAAGCTTTCTTT
TRBJ1-6,TRBD1,TRBV14,-,CASSPRDRVDSPLHF,TGTGCCAGCAGCCCCCGGGACAGGGTGGATTCACCCCTCCACTTT
TRBJ2-7,TRBD1,TRBV11-2,few,CASSLDWTGSEQYF,TGTGCCAGCAGCTTAGATTGGACAGGGAGCGAGCAGTACTTC
TRBJ2-1,-,TRBV30,-,CAWSASPIANEQFF,TGTGCCTGGAGTGCCTCTCCGATCGCCAATGAGCAGTTCTTC
TRBJ2-7,TRBD2,TRBV5-1,-,CASSFVAGEQYF,TGCGCCAGCAGCTTTGTAGCGGGGGAGCAGTACTTC
TRBJ1-1,TRBD1,TRBV28,-,CASSSPPQGAEAFF,TGTGCCAGCAGTTCCCCTCCCCAGGGGGCGGAAGCTTTCTTT